This T cell receptor beta chain is drawn from a study of cytomegalovirus exposure and HLA in healthy donors. Measured with immunoSEQ multiplex PCR; TCRdb has only the in-frame clones, and not every one. The data contain 70,000 to 90,000 clones, 85% of them singletons. This clone has just a few counts. CDR3 length: 15 residues. J gave up 0 bases and V 3 bases, and 2 bases lay outside the gene matches. Germline loops: CDR1 LGHNA, CDR2 YSLEER. This chain uses TRBV4-3 with TRBJ1-2; 9 bases align to TRBD1. Sequenced material: PBMCs. The origin of this receptor is a man aged 25-45 years in good health and CMV-seronegative. DNA for the CDR3: TGCGCCAGCAGCCAGGGGACAGGGACTAACTATGGCTACACCTTC. It encodes CASSQGTGTNYGYTF.